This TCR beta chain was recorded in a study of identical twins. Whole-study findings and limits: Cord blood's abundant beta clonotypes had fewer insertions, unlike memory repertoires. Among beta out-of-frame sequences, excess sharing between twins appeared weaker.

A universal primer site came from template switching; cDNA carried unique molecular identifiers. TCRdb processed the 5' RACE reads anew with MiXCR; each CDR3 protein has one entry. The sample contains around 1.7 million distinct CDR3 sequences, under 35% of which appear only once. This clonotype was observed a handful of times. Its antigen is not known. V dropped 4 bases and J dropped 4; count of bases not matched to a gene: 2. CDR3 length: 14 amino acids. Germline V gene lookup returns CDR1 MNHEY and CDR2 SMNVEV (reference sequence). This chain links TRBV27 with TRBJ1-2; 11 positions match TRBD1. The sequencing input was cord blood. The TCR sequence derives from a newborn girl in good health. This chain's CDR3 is CASSWTGGIYGYTF. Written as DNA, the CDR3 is TGTGCCAGCAGTTGGACAGGGGGCATCTATGGCTACACCTTC.